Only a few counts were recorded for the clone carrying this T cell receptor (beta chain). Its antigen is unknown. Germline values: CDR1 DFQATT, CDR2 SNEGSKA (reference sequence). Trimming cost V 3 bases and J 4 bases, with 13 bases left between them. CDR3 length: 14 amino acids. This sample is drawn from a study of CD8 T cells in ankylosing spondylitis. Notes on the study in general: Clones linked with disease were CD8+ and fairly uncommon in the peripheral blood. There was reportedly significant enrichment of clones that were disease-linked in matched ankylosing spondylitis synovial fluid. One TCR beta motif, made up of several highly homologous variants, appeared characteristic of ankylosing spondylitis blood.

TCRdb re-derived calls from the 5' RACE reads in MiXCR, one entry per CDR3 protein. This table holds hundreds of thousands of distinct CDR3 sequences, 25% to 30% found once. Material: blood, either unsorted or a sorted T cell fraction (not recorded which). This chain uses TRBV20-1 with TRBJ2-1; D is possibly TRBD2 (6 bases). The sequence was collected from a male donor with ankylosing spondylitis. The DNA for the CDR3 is TGCAGTGCTAGCGCTAGCGCAGGATACAATGAGCAGTTCTTC. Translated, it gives CSASASAGYNEQFF.